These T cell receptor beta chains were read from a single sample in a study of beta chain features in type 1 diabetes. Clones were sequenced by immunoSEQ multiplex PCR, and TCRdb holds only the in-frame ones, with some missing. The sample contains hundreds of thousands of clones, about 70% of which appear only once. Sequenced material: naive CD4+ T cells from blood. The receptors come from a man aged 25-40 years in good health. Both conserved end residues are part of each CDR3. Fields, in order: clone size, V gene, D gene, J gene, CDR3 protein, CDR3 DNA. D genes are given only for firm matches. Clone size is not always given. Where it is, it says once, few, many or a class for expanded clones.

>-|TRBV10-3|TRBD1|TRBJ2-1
CAISESNRGLHNEQFF
TGTGCCATCAGTGAGTCGAACAGGGGGCTCCACAATGAGCAGTTCTTC
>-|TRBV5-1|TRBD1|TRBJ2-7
CASSATGDPTYEQYF
TGCGCCAGCAGCGCAACAGGGGACCCGACCTACGAGCAGTACTTC
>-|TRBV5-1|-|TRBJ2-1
CASSLGGLYNEQFF
TGCGCCAGCAGCTTGGGAGGTCTATACAATGAGCAGTTCTTC
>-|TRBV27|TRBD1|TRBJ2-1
CASSLETGGAGNEQFF
TGTGCCAGCAGTTTAGAGACAGGGGGCGCGGGTAATGAGCAGTTCTTC
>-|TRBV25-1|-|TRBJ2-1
CASSEYRMANEQFF
TGTGCCAGCAGTGAATACAGGATGGCCAATGAGCAGTTCTTC
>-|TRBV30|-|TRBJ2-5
CAWTLTQETQYF
TGTGCCTGGACACTAACCCAAGAGACCCAGTACTTC
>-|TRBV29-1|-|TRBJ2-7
CSVGGHRNSYEQYF
TGCAGCGTTGGAGGGCACCGAAACTCCTACGAGCAGTACTTC
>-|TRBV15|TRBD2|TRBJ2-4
CATSRSGGLAKNIQYF
TGTGCCACCAGCAGAAGCGGGGGATTAGCCAAAAACATTCAGTACTTC
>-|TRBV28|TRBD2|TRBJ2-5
CASSFGGLAGQETQYF
TGTGCCAGCAGTTTTGGAGGGCTAGCGGGCCAAGAGACCCAGTACTTC
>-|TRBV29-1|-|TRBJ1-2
CSVNPDFYDGYTF
TGCAGCGTTAATCCAGACTTCTACGATGGCTACACCTTC
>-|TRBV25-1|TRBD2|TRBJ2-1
CASILAGGNEQFF
TGTGCCAGCATACTAGCGGGAGGTAATGAGCAGTTCTTC
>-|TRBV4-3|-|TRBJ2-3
CASSQEIASTDTQYF
TGCGCCAGCAGCCAAGAAATAGCCTCCACAGATACGCAGTATTTT
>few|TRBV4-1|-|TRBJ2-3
CASSQGRGRDTQYF
TGCGCCAGCAGCCAAGGCCGGGGACGCGATACGCAGTATTTT
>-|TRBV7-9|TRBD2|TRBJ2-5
CASSPPALRGGETQYF
TGTGCCAGCAGCCCCCCGGCTTTACGGGGGGGTGAGACCCAGTACTTC
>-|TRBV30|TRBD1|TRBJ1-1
CAWSPGTGDTEAFF
TGTGCCTGGAGTCCCGGGACAGGGGACACTGAAGCTTTCTTT
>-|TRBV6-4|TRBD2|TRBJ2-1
CASSQLRGLAVNEQFF
TGTGCCAGCAGCCAACTTAGGGGACTAGCAGTCAATGAGCAGTTCTTC
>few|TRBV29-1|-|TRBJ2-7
CSASTTYEQYF
TGCAGCGCTTCCACCACCTACGAGCAGTACTTC
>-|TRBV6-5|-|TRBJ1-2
CASSPYLGPYAF
TGTGCCAGCAGTCCCTACCTCGGACCGTATGCCTTC
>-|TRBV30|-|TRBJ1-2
CAWTSGLYGYTF
TGTGCCTGGACCTCGGGACTCTATGGCTACACCTTC
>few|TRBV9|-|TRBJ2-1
CASSVTTGEQFF
TGTGCCAGCAGCGTGACGACAGGTGAGCAGTTCTTC
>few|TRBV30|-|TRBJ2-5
CAWKQEETQYF
TGTGCCTGGAAACAAGAAGAGACCCAGTACTTC
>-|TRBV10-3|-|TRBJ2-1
CAIGGLENEQFF
TGTGCCATAGGCGGTTTGGAGAATGAGCAGTTCTTC
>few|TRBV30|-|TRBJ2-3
CAWSVLGGSTDTQYF
TGTGCCTGGAGTGTGCTGGGCGGGAGCACAGATACGCAGTATTTT
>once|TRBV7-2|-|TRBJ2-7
CASSEGPGRYEQYF
TGTGCCAGCAGCGAAGGGCCCGGAAGGTACGAGCAGTACTTC
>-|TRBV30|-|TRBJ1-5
CAWSEGWSNQPQHF
TGTGCCTGGAGTGAGGGATGGAGCAATCAGCCCCAGCATTTT
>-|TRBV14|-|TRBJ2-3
CASSQEGGGVPDTQYF
TGTGCCAGCAGCCAAGAAGGGGGAGGAGTTCCAGATACGCAGTATTTT
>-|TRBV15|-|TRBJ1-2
CATSREAGSYYGYTF
TGTGCCACCAGCAGAGAGGCAGGTTCTTACTATGGCTACACCTTC
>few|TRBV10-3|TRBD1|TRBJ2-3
CAISDGTGGFTDTQYF
TGTGCCATCAGTGACGGGACAGGGGGCTTCACAGATACGCAGTATTTT
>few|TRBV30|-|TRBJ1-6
CAWSDRGDSPLHF
TGTGCCTGGAGTGATAGGGGTGACTCACCCCTCCACTTT